This is a list of T cell receptor beta chains from one sample in a study of cytomegalovirus exposure and HLA in healthy donors. Clones were sequenced by immunoSEQ multiplex PCR, and TCRdb holds only the in-frame ones, with some missing. Of about 130,000 clones listed, 70% to 80% were seen once; the top ten hold approximately 1.7%. Input material: PBMCs. These receptors all stem from a woman aged 45-60 years in good health and CMV-seronegative. Each CDR3 is given without its conserved first and last residue. The D gene is left open where the match is weak.

d_call,j_call,v_call,cdr3_aa
.,TRBJ2-4,TRBV6-6,ASSPTENIQY
TRBD1,TRBJ1-1,TRBV7-9,ASSLTGANTEAF
.,TRBJ2-1,TRBV5-5,ASSLSTTSNEQF
TRBD1,TRBJ2-7,TRBV18,ASSPPGQGSDEQY
TRBD1,TRBJ1-1,TRBV11-3,ASSGDRGRSF
TRBD1,TRBJ2-5,TRBV30,AWSVLDRGQTQY
TRBD1,TRBJ1-2,TRBV19,ASSILTGDYGYT
TRBD1,TRBJ1-2,TRBV4-3,ASSQDGTGHGYT
.,TRBJ1-5,TRBV2,ASRLRGPQH
TRBD2,TRBJ2-5,TRBV6-5,ASSPGLAGVETQY
TRBD1,TRBJ1-2,TRBV11-1,ASSSGQVNYGYT
.,TRBJ1-2,TRBV5-4,ASSLDRENYGYT
TRBD1,TRBJ1-2,TRBV5-4,ASSPSGTANYGYT
.,TRBJ1-1,TRBV15,ATSRDLTAGMMNTEAF
TRBD1,TRBJ2-2,TRBV19,ASSIDLTGEGSHTGELF
.,TRBJ2-7,TRBV28,ASSLSQEVSYEQY
TRBD1,TRBJ2-1,TRBV4-2,ASSQVGQGAYDEQF
.,TRBJ2-3,TRBV9,ASSVSPVPSGDTQY
TRBD2,TRBJ2-3,TRBV29-1,SVGGAGGLSFTDTQY
.,TRBJ2-1,TRBV25-1,ASSDLASTSYNEQF
.,TRBJ2-3,TRBV7-9,ASSPRRGTSTDTQY
TRBD2,TRBJ2-3,TRBV9,ASSVSGPSTDTQY
TRBD1,TRBJ2-2,TRBV30,AWFRGLDTGELF
TRBD1,TRBJ1-5,TRBV7-2,ASSLADRGQNSNQPQH
TRBD2,TRBJ2-1,TRBV6-5,ASSYGLAGAAEQF
TRBD1,TRBJ1-5,TRBV6-6,ASTSSGQGFQPQH
.,TRBJ1-4,TRBV4-3,ASSLQTRVNEKLF
.,TRBJ2-1,TRBV30,AWSVSRVNNEQF
TRBD1,TRBJ1-1,TRBV5-6,ASTQDRENTEAF
.,TRBJ1-1,TRBV6-6,ASSLIGGDTEAF
TRBD2,TRBJ2-2,TRBV27,ASRLLAGAVGTGELF